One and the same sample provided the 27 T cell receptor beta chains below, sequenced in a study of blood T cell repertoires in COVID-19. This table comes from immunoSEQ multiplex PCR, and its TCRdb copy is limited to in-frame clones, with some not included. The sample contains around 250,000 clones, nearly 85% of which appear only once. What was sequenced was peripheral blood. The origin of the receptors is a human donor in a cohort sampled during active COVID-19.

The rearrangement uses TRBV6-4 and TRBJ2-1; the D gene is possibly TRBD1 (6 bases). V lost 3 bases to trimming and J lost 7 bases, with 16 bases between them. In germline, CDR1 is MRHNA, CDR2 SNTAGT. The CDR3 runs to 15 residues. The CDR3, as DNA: TGTGCCAGCAGTGAAGAAACAGGGCCGGTAAATGAGCAGTTCTTC. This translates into CASSEETGPVNEQFF.

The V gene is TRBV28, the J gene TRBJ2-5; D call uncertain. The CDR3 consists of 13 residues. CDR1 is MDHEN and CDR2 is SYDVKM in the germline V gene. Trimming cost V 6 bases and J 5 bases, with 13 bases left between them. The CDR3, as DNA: TGTGCCAGCAGCCCGAGCCTTCTCGAGACCCAGTACTTC. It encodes CASSPSLLETQYF.

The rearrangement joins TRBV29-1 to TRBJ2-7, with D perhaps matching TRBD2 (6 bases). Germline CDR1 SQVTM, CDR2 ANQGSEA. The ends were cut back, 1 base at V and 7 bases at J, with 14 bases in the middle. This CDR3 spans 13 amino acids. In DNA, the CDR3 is TGCAGCGTTGAAGGTGCCCGGGGAGGAGAGCAGTACTTC. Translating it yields CSVEGARGGEQYF.

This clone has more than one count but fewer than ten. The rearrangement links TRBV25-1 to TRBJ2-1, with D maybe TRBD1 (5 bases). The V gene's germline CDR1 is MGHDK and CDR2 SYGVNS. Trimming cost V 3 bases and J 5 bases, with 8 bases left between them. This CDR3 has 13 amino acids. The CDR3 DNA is TGTGCCAGCAGTGACTTGACAGACAATGAGCAGTTCTTC. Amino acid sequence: CASSDLTDNEQFF.

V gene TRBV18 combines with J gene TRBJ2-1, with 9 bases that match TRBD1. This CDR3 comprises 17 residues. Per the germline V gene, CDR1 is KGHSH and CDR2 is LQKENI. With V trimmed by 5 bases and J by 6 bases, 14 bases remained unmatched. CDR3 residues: CASSGDFGTGYGNEQFF. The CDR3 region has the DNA TGTGCCAGCTCAGGGGACTTTGGGACAGGGTACGGCAATGAGCAGTTCTTC.

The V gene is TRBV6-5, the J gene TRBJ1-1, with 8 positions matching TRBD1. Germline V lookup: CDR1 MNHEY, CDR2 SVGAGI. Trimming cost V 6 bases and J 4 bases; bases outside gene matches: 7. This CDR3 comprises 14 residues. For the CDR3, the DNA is TGTGCCAGCAGCCGCGACAGGGGCGGCACTGAAGCTTTCTTT. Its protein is CASSRDRGGTEAFF.

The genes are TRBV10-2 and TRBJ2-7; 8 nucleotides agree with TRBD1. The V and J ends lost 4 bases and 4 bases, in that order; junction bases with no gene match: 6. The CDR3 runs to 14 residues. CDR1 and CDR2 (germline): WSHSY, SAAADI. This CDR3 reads CASSGGRGQYEQYF. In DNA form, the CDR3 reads TGCGCCAGCAGTGGGGGCAGGGGGCAGTACGAGCAGTACTTC.

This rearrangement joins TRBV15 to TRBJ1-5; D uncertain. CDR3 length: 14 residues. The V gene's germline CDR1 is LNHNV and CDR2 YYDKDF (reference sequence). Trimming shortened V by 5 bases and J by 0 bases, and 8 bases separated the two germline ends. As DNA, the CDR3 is TGTGCCACCAGCGGTGGAGATAGCAATCAGCCCCAGCATTTT. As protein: CATSGGDSNQPQHF. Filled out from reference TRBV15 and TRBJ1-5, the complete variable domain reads DAMVIQNPRYQVTQFGKPVTLSCSQTLNHNVMYWYQQKSSQAPKLLFHYYDKDFNNEADTPDNFQSRRPNTSFCFLDIRSPGLGDTAMYLCATSGGDSNQPQHFGDGTRLSIL.

The CDR3 is CASSFLAGASYEQYF. In DNA form, the CDR3 reads TGTGCCAGCAGTTTTCTAGCGGGGGCCTCCTACGAGCAGTACTTC. The gene calls are TRBV5-6 and TRBJ2-7, with 10 bases aligning to TRBD2. V was pared by 5 bases and J by 0 bases, with 5 bases of the junction left unmatched. The germline gives CDR1 SGHDT, CDR2 YYEEEE. The CDR3 length is 15 residues.

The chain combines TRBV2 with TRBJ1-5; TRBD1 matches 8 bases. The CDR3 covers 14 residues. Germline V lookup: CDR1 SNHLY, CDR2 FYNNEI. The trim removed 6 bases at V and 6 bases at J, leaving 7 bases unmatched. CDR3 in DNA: TGTGCCAGCAGGGAGACAGGGGTGGGTCAGCCCCAGCATTTT. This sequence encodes CASRETGVGQPQHF. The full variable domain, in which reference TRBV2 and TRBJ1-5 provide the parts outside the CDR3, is EPEVTQTPSHQVTQMGQEVILRCVPISNHLYFYWYRQILGQKVEFLVSFYNNEISEKSEIFDDQFSVERPDGSNFTLKIRSTKLEDSAMYFCASRETGVGQPQHFGDGTRLSIL.

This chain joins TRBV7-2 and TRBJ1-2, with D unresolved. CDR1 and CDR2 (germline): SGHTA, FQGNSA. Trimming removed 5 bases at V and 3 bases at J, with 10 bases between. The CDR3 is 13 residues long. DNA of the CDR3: TGTGCCAGCAGCCCTTCGGTTGACTATGGCTACACCTTC. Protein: CASSPSVDYGYTF.

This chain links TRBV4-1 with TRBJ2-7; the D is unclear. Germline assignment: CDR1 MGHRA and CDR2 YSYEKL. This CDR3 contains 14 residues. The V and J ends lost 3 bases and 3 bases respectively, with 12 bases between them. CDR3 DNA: TGCGCCAGCAGCCACCCAGGCGAAAACTACGAGCAGTACTTC. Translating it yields CASSHPGENYEQYF.

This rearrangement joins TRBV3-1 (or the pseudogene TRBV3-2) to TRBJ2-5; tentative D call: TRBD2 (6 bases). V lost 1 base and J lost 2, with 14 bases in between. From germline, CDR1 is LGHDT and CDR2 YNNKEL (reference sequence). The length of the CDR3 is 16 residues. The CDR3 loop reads CASSQGVGSGQETQYF. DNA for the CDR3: TGTGCCAGCAGCCAAGGGGTTGGTAGCGGACAAGAGACCCAGTACTTC.

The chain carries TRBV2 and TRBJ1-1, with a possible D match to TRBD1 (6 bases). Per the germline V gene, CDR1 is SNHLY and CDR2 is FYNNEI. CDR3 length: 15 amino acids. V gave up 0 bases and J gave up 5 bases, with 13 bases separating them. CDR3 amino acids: CASSEAEGGLTEAFF. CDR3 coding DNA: TGTGCCAGCAGTGAAGCGGAGGGGGGGCTGACTGAAGCTTTCTTT.

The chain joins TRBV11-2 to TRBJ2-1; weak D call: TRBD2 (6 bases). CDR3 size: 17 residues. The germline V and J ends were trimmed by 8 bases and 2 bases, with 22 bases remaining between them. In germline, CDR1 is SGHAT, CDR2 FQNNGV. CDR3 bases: TGTGCCAGCGCATTCGAGCCGGGCGGGGCGACCTACAATGAGCAGTTCTTC. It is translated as CASAFEPGGATYNEQFF.

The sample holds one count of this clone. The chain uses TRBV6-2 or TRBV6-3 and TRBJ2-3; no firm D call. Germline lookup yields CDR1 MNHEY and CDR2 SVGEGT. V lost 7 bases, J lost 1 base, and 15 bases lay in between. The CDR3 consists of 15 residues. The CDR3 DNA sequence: TGTGCCAGCAACCCAACCGGTTCGGGCACAGATACGCAGTATTTT. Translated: CASNPTGSGTDTQYF.

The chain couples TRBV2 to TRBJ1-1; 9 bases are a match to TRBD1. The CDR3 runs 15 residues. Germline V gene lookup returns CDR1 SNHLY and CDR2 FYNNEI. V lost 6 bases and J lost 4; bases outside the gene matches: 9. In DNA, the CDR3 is TGTGCCAGCAGCAAGACGACGGGACAGGGCACTGAAGCTTTCTTT. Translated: CASSKTTGQGTEAFF. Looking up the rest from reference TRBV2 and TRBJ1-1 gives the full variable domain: EPEVTQTPSHQVTQMGQEVILRCVPISNHLYFYWYRQILGQKVEFLVSFYNNEISEKSEIFDDQFSVERPDGSNFTLKIRSTKLEDSAMYFCASSKTTGQGTEAFFGQGTRLTVV.

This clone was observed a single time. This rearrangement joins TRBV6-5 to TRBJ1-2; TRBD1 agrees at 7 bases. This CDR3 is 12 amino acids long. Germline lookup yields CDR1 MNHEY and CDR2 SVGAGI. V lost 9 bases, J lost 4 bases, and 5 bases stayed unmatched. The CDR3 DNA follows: TGTGCCAGTAGGGGACAGACCTATGGCTACACCTTC. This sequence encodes CASRGQTYGYTF.

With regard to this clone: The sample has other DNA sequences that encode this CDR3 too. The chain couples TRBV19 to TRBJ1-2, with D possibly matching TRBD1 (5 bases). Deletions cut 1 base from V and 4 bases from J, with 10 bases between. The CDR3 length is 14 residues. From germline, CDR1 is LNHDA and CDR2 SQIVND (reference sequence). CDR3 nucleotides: TGTGCCAGTAGTATAGGTCAGGGAGGCTATGGCTACACCTTC. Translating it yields CASSIGQGGYGYTF.

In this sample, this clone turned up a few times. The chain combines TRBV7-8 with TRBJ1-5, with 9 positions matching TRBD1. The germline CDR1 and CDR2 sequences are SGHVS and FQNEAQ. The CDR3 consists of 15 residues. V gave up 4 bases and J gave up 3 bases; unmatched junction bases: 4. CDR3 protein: CASSYGTGNNQPQHF. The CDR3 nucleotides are TGTGCCAGCAGCTACGGGACAGGGAACAATCAGCCCCAGCATTTT.

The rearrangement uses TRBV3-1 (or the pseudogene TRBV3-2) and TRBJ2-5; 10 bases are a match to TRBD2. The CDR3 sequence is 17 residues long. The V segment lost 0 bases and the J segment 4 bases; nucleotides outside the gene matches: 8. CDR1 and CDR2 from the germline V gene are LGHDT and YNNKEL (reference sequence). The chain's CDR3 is CASSQEGAGGRRETQYF. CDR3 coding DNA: TGTGCCAGCAGCCAAGAGGGAGCGGGGGGGCGGAGAGAGACCCAGTACTTC.

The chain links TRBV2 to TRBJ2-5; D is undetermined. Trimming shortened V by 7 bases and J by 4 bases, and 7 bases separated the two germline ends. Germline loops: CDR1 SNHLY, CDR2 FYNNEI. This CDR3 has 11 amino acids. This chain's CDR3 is CASTLRETQYF. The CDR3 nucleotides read TGTGCCAGCACCCTACGAGAGACCCAGTACTTC. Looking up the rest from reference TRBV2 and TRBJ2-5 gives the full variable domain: EPEVTQTPSHQVTQMGQEVILRCVPISNHLYFYWYRQILGQKVEFLVSFYNNEISEKSEIFDDQFSVERPDGSNFTLKIRSTKLEDSAMYFCASTLRETQYFGPGTRLLVL.

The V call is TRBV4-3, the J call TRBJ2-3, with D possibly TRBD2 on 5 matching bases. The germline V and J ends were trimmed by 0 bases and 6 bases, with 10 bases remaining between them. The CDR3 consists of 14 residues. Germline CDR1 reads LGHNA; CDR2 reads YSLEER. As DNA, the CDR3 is TGCGCCAGCAGCCAAGATTTACAGCGGGATACGCAGTATTTT. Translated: CASSQDLQRDTQYF.

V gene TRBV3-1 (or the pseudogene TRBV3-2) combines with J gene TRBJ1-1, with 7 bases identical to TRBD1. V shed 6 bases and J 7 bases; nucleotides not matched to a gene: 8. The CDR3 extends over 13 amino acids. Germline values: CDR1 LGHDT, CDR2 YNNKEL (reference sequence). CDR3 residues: CASRPNRGGEAFF. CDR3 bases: TGTGCCAGCAGACCCAACAGGGGAGGTGAAGCTTTCTTT.

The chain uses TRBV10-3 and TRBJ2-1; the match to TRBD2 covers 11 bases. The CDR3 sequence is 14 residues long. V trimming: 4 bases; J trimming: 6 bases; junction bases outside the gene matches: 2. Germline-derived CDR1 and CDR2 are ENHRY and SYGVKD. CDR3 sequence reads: CAISALAGANEQFF. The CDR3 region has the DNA TGTGCCATCAGTGCACTAGCGGGGGCCAATGAGCAGTTCTTC.

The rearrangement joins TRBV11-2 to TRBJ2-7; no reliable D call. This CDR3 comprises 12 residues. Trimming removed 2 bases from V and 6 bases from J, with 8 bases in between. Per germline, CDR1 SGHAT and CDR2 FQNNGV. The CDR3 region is CASSLLEREQYF. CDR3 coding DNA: TGTGCCAGCAGCTTACTGGAGCGCGAGCAGTACTTC.

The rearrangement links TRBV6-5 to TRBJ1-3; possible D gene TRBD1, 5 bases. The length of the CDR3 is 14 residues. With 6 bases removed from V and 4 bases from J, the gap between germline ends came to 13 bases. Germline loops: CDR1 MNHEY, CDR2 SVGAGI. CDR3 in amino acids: CASSKPGGGNTIYF. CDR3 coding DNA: TGTGCCAGCAGCAAACCCGGGGGGGGAAACACCATATATTTT.